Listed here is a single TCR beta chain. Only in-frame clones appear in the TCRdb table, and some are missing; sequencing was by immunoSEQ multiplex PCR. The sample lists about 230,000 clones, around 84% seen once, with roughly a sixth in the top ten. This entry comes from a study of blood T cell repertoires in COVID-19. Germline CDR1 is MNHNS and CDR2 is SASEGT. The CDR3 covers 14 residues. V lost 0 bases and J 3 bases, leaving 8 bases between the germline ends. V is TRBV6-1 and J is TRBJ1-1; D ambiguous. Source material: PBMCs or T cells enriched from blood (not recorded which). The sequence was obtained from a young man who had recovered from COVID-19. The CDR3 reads CASSEAYSDTEAFF. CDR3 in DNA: TGTGCCAGCAGTGAAGCGTACAGTGACACTGAAGCTTTCTTT.